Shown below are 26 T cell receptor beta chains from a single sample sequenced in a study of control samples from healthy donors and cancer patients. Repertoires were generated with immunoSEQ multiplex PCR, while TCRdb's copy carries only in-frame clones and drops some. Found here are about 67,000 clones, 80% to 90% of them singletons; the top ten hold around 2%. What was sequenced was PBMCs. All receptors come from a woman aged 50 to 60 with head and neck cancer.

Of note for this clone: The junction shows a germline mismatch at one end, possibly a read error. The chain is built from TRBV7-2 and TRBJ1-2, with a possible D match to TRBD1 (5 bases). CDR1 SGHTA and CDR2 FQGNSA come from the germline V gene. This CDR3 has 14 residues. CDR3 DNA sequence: TGTGCCGGCAGCTCCCCCTCCGGGACCTATGGCTACACCTTC. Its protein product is CAGSSPSGTYGYTF.

The CDR3 protein is CAWGTGGLNTEAFF. CDR3 coding DNA: TGTGCCTGGGGGACAGGGGGCTTGAACACTGAAGCTTTCTTT. The gene calls are TRBV30 and TRBJ1-1; 12 bases map to TRBD1. Germline assignment: CDR1 GTSNPN and CDR2 SVGIG (reference sequence). The CDR3 runs 14 residues. The ends lost 5 bases at V and 0 bases at J; junction bases unmatched: 1.

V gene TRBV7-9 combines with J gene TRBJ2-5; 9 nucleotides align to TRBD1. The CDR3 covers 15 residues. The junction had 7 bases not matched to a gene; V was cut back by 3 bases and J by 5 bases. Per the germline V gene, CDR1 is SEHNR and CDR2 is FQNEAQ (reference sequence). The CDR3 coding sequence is TGTGCCAGCAGCTTTCAAGGACAGGGGAAGGAGACCCAGTACTTC. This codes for CASSFQGQGKETQYF.

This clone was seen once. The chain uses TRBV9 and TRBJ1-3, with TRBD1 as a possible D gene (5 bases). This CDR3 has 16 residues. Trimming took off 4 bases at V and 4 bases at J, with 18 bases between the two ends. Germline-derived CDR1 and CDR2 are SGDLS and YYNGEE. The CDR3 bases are TGTGCCAGCAGCCCCGGGGGGTCATTGAGGGGAAACACCATATATTTT. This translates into CASSPGGSLRGNTIYF.

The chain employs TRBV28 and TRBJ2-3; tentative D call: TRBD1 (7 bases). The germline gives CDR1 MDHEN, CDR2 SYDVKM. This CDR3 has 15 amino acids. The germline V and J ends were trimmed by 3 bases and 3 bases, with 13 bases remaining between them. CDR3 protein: CASSLGQRATDTQYF. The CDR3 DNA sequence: TGTGCCAGCAGTTTGGGACAGCGGGCGACAGATACGCAGTATTTT.

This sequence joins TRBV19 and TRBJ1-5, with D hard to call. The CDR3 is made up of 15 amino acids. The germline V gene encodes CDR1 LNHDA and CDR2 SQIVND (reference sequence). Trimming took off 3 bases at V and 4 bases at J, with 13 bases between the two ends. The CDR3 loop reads CASSMSREGNQPQHF. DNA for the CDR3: TGTGCCAGTAGTATGAGCCGGGAGGGAAATCAGCCCCAGCATTTT. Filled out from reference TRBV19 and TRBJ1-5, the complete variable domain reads DGGITQSPKYLFRKEGQNVTLSCEQNLNHDAMYWYRQDPGQGLRLIYYSQIVNDFQKGDIAEGYSVSREKKESFPLTVTSAQKNPTAFYLCASSMSREGNQPQHFGDGTRLSIL.

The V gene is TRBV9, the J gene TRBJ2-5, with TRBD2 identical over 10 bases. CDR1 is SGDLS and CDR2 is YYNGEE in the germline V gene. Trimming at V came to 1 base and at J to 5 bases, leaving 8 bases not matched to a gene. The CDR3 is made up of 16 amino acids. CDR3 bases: TGTGCCAGCAGCGTACTCGAACTAGCGGGGAGGGAGACCCAGTACTTC. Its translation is CASSVLELAGRETQYF.

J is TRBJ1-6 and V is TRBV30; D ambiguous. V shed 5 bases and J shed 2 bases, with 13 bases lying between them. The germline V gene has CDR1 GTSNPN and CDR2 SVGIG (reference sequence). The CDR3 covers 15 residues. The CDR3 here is CAWEDLPAYNSPLHF. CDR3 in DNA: TGTGCCTGGGAGGACCTCCCCGCCTATAATTCACCCCTCCACTTT.

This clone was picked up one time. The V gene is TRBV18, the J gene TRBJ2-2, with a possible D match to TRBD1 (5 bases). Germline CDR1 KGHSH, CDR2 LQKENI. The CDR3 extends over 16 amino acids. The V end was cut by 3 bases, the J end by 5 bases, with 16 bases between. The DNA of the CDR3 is TGTGCCAGCTCACCCTCCCGCAGGGAAGGTACCGGGGAGCTGTTTTTT. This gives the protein CASSPSRREGTGELFF.

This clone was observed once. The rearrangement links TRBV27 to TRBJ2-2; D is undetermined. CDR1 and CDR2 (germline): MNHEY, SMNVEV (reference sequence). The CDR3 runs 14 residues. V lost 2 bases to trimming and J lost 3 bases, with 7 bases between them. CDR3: CASSLRTYTGELFF. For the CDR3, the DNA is TGTGCCAGCAGTTTACGGACGTACACCGGGGAGCTGTTTTTT.

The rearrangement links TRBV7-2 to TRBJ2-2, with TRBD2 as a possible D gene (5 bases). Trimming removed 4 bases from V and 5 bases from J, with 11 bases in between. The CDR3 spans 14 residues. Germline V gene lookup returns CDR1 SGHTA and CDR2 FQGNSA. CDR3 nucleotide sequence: TGTGCCAGCAGCTCAAGCAGAGGGACCGGGGAGCTGTTTTTT. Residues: CASSSSRGTGELFF. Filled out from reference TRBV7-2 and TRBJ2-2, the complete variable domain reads GAGVSQSPSNKVTEKGKDVELRCDPISGHTALYWYRQSLGQGLEFLIYFQGNSAPDKSGLPSDRFSAERTGGSVSTLTIQRTQQEDSAVYLCASSSSRGTGELFFGEGSRLTVL.

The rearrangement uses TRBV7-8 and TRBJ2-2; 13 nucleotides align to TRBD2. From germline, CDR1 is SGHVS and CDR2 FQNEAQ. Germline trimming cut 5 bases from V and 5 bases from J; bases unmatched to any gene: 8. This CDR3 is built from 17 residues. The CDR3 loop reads CASSPRTSGGGTGELFF. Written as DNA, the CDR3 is TGTGCCAGCAGCCCCCGAACTAGCGGGGGGGGGACCGGGGAGCTGTTTTTT.

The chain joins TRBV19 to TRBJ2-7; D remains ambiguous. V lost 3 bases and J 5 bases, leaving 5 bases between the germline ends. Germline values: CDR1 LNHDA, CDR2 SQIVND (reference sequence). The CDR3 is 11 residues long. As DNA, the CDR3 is TGTGCCAGTAGTATGAAGAACGAGCAGTACTTC. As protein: CASSMKNEQYF.

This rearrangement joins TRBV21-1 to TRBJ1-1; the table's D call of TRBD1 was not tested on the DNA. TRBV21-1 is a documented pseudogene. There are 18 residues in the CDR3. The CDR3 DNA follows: TGTGCCAGCAGCCGACCCGGGACAGGGAGTGGACTGAACACTGAAGCTTTCTTT. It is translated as CASSRPGTGSGLNTEAFF.

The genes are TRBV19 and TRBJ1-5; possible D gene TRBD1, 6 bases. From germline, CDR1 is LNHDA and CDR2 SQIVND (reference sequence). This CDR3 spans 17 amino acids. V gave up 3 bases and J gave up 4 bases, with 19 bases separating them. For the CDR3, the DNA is TGTGCCAGTAGTATGGGGGGGGCTGCCCGTATGAATCAGCCCCAGCATTTT. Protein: CASSMGGAARMNQPQHF.

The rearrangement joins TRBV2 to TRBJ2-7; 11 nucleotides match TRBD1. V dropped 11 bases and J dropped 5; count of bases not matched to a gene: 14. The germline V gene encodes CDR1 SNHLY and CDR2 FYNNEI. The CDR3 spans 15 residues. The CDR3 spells CASGGLGDRGDEQYF. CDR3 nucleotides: TGTGCCTCGGGAGGTTTAGGGGACAGGGGGGACGAGCAGTACTTC.

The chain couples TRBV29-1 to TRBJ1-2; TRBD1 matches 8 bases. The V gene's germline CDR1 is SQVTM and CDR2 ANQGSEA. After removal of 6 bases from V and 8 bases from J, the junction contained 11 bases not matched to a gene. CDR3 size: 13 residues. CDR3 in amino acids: CSVRTTGEGGYTF. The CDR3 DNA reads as TGCAGCGTAAGGACGACAGGGGAAGGGGGCTACACCTTC.

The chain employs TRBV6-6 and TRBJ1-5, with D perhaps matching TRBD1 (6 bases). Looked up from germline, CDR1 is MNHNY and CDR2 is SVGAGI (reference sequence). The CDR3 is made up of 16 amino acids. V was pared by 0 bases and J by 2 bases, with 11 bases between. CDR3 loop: CASSYSQGSRNQPQHF. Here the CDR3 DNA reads TGTGCCAGCAGTTACTCACAGGGATCACGCAATCAGCCCCAGCATTTT.

The CDR3, as DNA: TGTGCCAGCAGTTTTTACGGCAGGGAGTCGGGAAATACGCAGTATTTT. Translation gives CASSFYGRESGNTQYF. The chain couples TRBV28 to TRBJ2-3; either TRBD1 or TRBD2 may fit D (5 bases each). Germline loops: CDR1 MDHEN, CDR2 SYDVKM. There are 16 residues in the CDR3. Trimming shortened V by 3 bases and J by 7 bases, and 20 bases separated the two germline ends.

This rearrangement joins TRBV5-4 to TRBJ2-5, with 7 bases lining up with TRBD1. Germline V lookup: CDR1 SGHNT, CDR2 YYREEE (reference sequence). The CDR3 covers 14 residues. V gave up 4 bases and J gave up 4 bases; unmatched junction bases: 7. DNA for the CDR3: TGTGCCAGCAGCCCTGAACCAGGGGGAGAGACCCAGTACTTC. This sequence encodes CASSPEPGGETQYF.

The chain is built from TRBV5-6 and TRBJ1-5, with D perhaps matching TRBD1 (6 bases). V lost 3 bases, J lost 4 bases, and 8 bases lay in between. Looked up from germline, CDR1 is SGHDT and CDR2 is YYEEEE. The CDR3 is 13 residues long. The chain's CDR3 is CASSYGQNQPQHF. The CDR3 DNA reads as TGTGCCAGCAGCTATGGACAGAATCAGCCCCAGCATTTT.

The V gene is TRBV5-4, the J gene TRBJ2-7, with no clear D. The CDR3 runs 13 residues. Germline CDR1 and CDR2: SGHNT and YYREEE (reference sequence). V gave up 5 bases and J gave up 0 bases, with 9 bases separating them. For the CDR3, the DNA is TGTGCCAGCAGTGCCACCTCCTCCTACGAGCAGTACTTC. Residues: CASSATSSYEQYF.

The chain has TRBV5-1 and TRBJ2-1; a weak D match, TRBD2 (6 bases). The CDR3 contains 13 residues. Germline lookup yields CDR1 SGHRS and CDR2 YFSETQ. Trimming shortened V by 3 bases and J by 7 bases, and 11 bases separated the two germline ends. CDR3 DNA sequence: TGCGCCAGCAGCTCGGGACTCATTAATGAGCAGTTCTTC. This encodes CASSSGLINEQFF.

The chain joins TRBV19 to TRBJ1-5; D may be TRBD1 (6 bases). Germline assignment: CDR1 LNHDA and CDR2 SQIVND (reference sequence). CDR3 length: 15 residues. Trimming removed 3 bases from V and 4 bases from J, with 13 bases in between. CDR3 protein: CASSMLGGRNQPQHF. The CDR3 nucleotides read TGTGCCAGTAGTATGTTGGGGGGCAGGAATCAGCCCCAGCATTTT.

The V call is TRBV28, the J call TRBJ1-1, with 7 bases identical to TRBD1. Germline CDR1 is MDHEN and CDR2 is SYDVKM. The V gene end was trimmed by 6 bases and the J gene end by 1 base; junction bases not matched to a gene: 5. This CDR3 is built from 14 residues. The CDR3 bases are TGTGCCAGCAGGGAGACAGGGCGGAACACTGAAGCTTTCTTT. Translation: CASRETGRNTEAFF.

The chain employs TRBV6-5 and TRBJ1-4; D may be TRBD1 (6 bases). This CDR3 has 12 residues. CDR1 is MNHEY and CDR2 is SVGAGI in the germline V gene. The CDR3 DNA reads TGTGTCACCATGGGGGCGAGTGAAAAACTGTTTTTT. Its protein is CVTMGASEKLFF.